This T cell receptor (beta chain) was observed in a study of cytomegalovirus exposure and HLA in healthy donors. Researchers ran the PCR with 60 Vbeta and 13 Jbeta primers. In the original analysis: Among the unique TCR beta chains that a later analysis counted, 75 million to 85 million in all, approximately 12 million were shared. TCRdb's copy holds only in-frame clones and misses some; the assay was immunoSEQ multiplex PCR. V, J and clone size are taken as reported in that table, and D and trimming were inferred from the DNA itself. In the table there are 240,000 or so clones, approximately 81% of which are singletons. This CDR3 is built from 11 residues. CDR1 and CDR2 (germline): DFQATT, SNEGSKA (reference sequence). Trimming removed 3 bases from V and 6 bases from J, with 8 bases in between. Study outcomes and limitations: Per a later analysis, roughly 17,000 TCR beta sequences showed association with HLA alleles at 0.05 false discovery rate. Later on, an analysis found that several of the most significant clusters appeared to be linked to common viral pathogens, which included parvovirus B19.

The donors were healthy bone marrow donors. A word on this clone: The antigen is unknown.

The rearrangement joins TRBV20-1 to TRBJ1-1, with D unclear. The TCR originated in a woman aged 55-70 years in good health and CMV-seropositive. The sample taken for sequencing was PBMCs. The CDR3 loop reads CSARRTSEAFF. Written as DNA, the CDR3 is TGCAGTGCTAGGCGCACGTCTGAAGCTTTCTTT.